The 31 T cell receptor beta chains below were found in one sample sequenced in a study of somatic mutations in cytotoxic T cells in rheumatoid arthritis. TCRdb keeps only in-frame clones here, not all; method: immunoSEQ multiplex PCR. The sample carries 15,000 or so clones, around 82% recorded once. Input material: CD8+ T cells sorted from blood. These TCRs come from a woman aged 45-59 years with rheumatoid arthritis.

The V call is TRBV15, the J call TRBJ2-3; 13 positions match TRBD2. Trimming at V came to 0 bases and at J to 2 bases, leaving 5 bases not matched to a gene. Germline V gives CDR1 LNHNV, CDR2 YYDKDF (reference sequence). The CDR3 totals 18 residues. CDR3 coding DNA: TGTGCCACCAGCAGAGAGAGGGGACTAGCGGGGCCCACAGATACGCAGTATTTT. It specifies CATSRERGLAGPTDTQYF.

The rearrangement uses TRBV14 and TRBJ2-5; 7 bases align to TRBD1. The J segment lost 7 bases and the V segment lost 4 bases, leaving 12 bases of the junction unmatched. CDR3 size: 15 residues. The germline gives CDR1 SGHDN, CDR2 FVKESK. CDR3 bases: TGTGCCAGCAGCCTTACGACAGGGCAGTTAGGGACCCAGTACTTC. Its protein is CASSLTTGQLGTQYF.

This chain uses TRBV27 with TRBJ1-1, with no clear D. V lost 2 bases, J lost 1 base, and 5 bases lay in between. The CDR3 runs to 13 residues. Per the germline V gene, CDR1 is MNHEY and CDR2 is SMNVEV (reference sequence). The DNA for the CDR3 is TGTGCCAGCAGTTTAGTGGAGAACACTGAAGCTTTCTTT. Translated, it gives CASSLVENTEAFF.

J is TRBJ2-7 and V is TRBV7-9; 7 bases fit TRBD2. The CDR3 runs to 14 residues. Looked up from germline, CDR1 is SEHNR and CDR2 is FQNEAQ (reference sequence). V shed 4 bases, J shed 6 bases, and the junction held 9 bases outside the gene matches. As DNA, the CDR3 is TGTGCCAGCAGCTATGATTTATCGGGAGGCGAGCAGTACTTC. The encoded protein is CASSYDLSGGEQYF.

The J gene is TRBJ2-1, the V gene TRBV6-5; D ambiguous. Trimming took 4 bases from V and 4 from J, leaving 11 bases between them. CDR1 and CDR2 from the germline V gene are MNHEY and SVGAGI. This CDR3 has 14 residues. The CDR3 here is CASSWVDQYNEQFF. The CDR3, as DNA: TGTGCCAGCAGTTGGGTGGACCAATACAATGAGCAGTTCTTC.

The rearrangement uses TRBV9 and TRBJ1-2; weak D call: TRBD1 (5 bases). Germline CDR1 reads SGDLS; CDR2 reads YYNGEE. Trimming removed 0 bases at V and 10 bases at J, with 13 bases between. The CDR3 runs 13 residues. In nucleotides, the CDR3 is TGTGCCAGCAGCGTAGCTTGGGACGCCGTCTACACCTTC. Its translation is CASSVAWDAVYTF.

The chain uses TRBV11-2 and TRBJ2-7; 7 positions agree with TRBD1. With V trimmed by 1 base and J by 5 bases, 5 bases remained unmatched. CDR1 is SGHAT and CDR2 is FQNNGV in the germline V gene. This CDR3 comprises 14 residues. This chain's CDR3 is CASSLGVTGHEQYF. The CDR3 nucleotides read TGTGCCAGCAGCTTAGGTGTGACAGGGCACGAGCAGTACTTC.

The gene calls are TRBV2 and TRBJ2-5; a possible D gene is TRBD1 (6 bases). Germline loops: CDR1 SNHLY, CDR2 FYNNEI. This CDR3 is built from 15 residues. Between the trimmed V and J ends, which lost 1 base and 1 base, there was a span of 10 bases. This chain's CDR3 is CASSEGGGIQETQYF. DNA of the CDR3: TGTGCCAGCAGTGAAGGAGGGGGAATCCAAGAGACCCAGTACTTC.

The V and J genes are TRBV6-5 and TRBJ1-2; D is perhaps TRBD1 (5 bases). Germline CDR1 is MNHEY and CDR2 is SVGAGI. The CDR3 is made up of 16 amino acids. The V and J ends lost 0 bases and 3 bases respectively, with 14 bases between them. CDR3 nucleotide sequence: TGTGCCAGCAGTTACTCGACGGGGCCCGTCGACTATGGCTACACCTTC. It codes for CASSYSTGPVDYGYTF.

V and J are TRBV2 and TRBJ2-5; D may be TRBD1 (6 bases). CDR1 is SNHLY, CDR2 FYNNEI, per germline. Trimming took off 6 bases at V and 5 bases at J, with 13 bases between the two ends. This CDR3 comprises 13 residues. The CDR3 DNA sequence: TGTGCCAGCAGGGTGGGGGCGTGGGAGACCCAGTACTTC. As protein: CASRVGAWETQYF.

The CDR3 spells CASSFGASHEQYF. CDR3 DNA sequence: TGTGCCAGCAGCTTTGGGGCGTCCCACGAGCAGTACTTC. The V call is TRBV7-9, the J call TRBJ2-7; TRBD1 is a possible D gene (5 bases). V was shortened by 3 bases and J by 5 bases, with 11 bases between the two germline ends. Germline lookup yields CDR1 SEHNR and CDR2 FQNEAQ (reference sequence). The CDR3 is 13 residues long.

V usage is TRBV15 and J usage is TRBJ1-2, with D possibly being TRBD1 (6 bases). V was pared by 0 bases and J by 1 base, with 9 bases between. Germline-derived CDR1 and CDR2 are LNHNV and YYDKDF (reference sequence). The CDR3 extends over 15 amino acids. The CDR3 region is CATSRDEGGNYGYTF. For the CDR3, the DNA is TGTGCCACCAGCAGAGATGAAGGGGGTAACTATGGCTACACCTTC.

This chain links TRBV5-1 with TRBJ2-5; tentatively, D is TRBD2 (6 bases). This CDR3 spans 14 amino acids. CDR1 is SGHRS, CDR2 YFSETQ, per germline. Trimming shortened V by 0 bases and J by 5 bases, and 11 bases separated the two germline ends. CDR3 loop: CASSLEAGRETQYF. CDR3 sequence (DNA): TGCGCCAGCAGCTTGGAGGCAGGGAGGGAGACCCAGTACTTC.

The chain links TRBV19 to TRBJ1-1; perhaps TRBD1 as D (5 bases). The germline V and J ends were trimmed by 0 bases and 10 bases, with 15 bases remaining between them. Germline CDR1 is LNHDA and CDR2 is SQIVND (reference sequence). The length of the CDR3 is 14 residues. The CDR3 is CASSIDQPSGTAFF. In DNA, the CDR3 is TGTGCCAGTAGTATAGATCAACCCAGTGGGACAGCTTTCTTT. Full variable domain (remainder filled in from reference TRBV19 and TRBJ1-1): DGGITQSPKYLFRKEGQNVTLSCEQNLNHDAMYWYRQDPGQGLRLIYYSQIVNDFQKGDIAEGYSVSREKKESFPLTVTSAQKNPTAFYLCASSIDQPSGTAFFGQGTRLTVV.

The chain combines TRBV15 with TRBJ1-2; 8 nucleotides agree with TRBD1. There are 15 residues in the CDR3. The V segment lost 0 bases and the J segment 7 bases; nucleotides outside the gene matches: 7. Germline V gene sequence: CDR1 LNHNV, CDR2 YYDKDF (reference sequence). The CDR3 DNA is TGTGCCACCAGCAGAGATCCGGCACAGGGGGGTGGCTACACCTTC. This encodes CATSRDPAQGGGYTF.

This sequence joins TRBV7-9 and TRBJ2-6, with D uncertain. Germline V gene data show CDR1 as SEHNR and CDR2 as FQNEAQ (reference sequence). With 10 bases removed from V and 2 bases from J, the gap between germline ends came to 12 bases. The CDR3 spans 14 residues. The CDR3 region has the DNA TGTGCCACCTCCGCCCGCCCTGGGGCCAACGTCCTGACTTTC. This translates into CATSARPGANVLTF.

The chain is built from TRBV25-1 and TRBJ1-1; the D gene is possibly TRBD1 (6 bases). The CDR3 runs 13 residues. V gave up 5 bases and J gave up 3 bases, with 10 bases separating them. Germline assignment: CDR1 MGHDK and CDR2 SYGVNS. The CDR3 sequence: CASSPGVYTEAFF. Here the CDR3 DNA reads TGTGCCAGCAGTCCAGGGGTTTACACTGAAGCTTTCTTT.

The rearrangement joins TRBV14 to TRBJ2-3; 8 nucleotides match TRBD2. The CDR3 spans 16 residues. V lost 4 bases, J lost 3 bases, and 9 bases stayed unmatched. The germline V gene encodes CDR1 SGHDN and CDR2 FVKESK. The CDR3, as DNA: TGTGCCAGCAGCCCCAACCGGGAGCGGGGGACAGATACGCAGTATTTT. Amino acids: CASSPNRERGTDTQYF.

CDR3 protein: CASNPGTGVGELFF. CDR3 sequence (DNA): TGTGCCAGCAACCCCGGGACAGGGGTCGGGGAGCTGTTTTTT. The chain recombines TRBV6-5 with TRBJ2-2, with TRBD1 identical over 10 bases. The CDR3 consists of 14 residues. The ends lost 7 bases at V and 7 bases at J; junction bases unmatched: 6. Germline values: CDR1 MNHEY, CDR2 SVGAGI.

A single count supports this clone. At one end, the junction sequence differs from germline, possibly due to a read error. The gene calls are TRBV10-2 and TRBJ1-2; 10 bases match TRBD1. The germline gives CDR1 WSHSY, CDR2 SAAADI. The CDR3 runs to 15 residues. The CDR3 sequence is CASRESGQGLYGYTF. CDR3 nucleotide sequence: TGCGCCAGCAGAGAGTCGGGACAGGGGCTCTATGGCTACACCTTC.

The genes are TRBV19 and TRBJ1-1; D call uncertain. The CDR3 contains 13 residues. In germline, CDR1 is LNHDA, CDR2 SQIVND (reference sequence). Deletions cut 3 bases from V and 5 bases from J, with 10 bases between. The CDR3 reads CASSMALETEAFF. CDR3 sequence (DNA): TGTGCCAGTAGTATGGCCCTGGAGACTGAAGCTTTCTTT. The full variable domain, with the rest looked up from reference TRBV19 and TRBJ1-1, is DGGITQSPKYLFRKEGQNVTLSCEQNLNHDAMYWYRQDPGQGLRLIYYSQIVNDFQKGDIAEGYSVSREKKESFPLTVTSAQKNPTAFYLCASSMALETEAFFGQGTRLTVV.

The genes are TRBV5-7 and TRBJ1-1; no clear D. TRBV5-7 is an open reading frame whose function is uncertain. Between the trimmed V and J ends, which lost 0 bases and 1 base, there was a span of 4 bases. This CDR3 comprises 13 residues. CDR3 in amino acids: CASSLAGNTEAFF. The CDR3 DNA reads as TGTGCCAGCAGCTTGGCGGGGAACACTGAAGCTTTCTTT.

On this clone itself: Other nucleotide sequences in the sample specify the same CDR3. V and J are TRBV7-7 and TRBJ2-7, with D perhaps assigned TRBD1 or TRBD2 (5 bases each). Germline V CDR1 and CDR2: SSHAT, FNYEAQ (reference sequence). The germline V and J ends were trimmed by 5 bases and 4 bases, with 33 bases remaining between them. The CDR3 runs 20 residues. For the CDR3, the DNA is TGTGCCAGCAGCCCCTCAGGAACGGACATGTGGGGGATGGTAAGGTACGAGCAGTACTTC. Translating it yields CASSPSGTDMWGMVRYEQYF.

This sequence joins TRBV7-2 and TRBJ1-2; the D gene is possibly TRBD1 (6 bases). The CDR3 is 14 amino acids. The V gene's germline CDR1 is SGHTA and CDR2 FQGNSA. The V end lost 5 bases, the J end lost 3 bases, and 13 bases lay between the germline ends. The CDR3 region is CASSGRTDYYGYTF. CDR3 nucleotide sequence: TGTGCCAGCAGCGGACGGACAGATTACTATGGCTACACCTTC. The whole variable domain, filled in from reference TRBV7-2 and TRBJ1-2, reads GAGVSQSPSNKVTEKGKDVELRCDPISGHTALYWYRQSLGQGLEFLIYFQGNSAPDKSGLPSDRFSAERTGGSVSTLTIQRTQQEDSAVYLCASSGRTDYYGYTFGSGTRLTVV.

The chain recombines TRBV27 with TRBJ1-4; no clear D gene. Per germline, CDR1 MNHEY and CDR2 SMNVEV (reference sequence). The CDR3 length is 14 residues. The V end was cut by 0 bases, the J end by 3 bases, with 5 bases between. The CDR3 sequence: CASSLSGANEKLFF. Here the CDR3 DNA reads TGTGCCAGCAGTTTATCTGGAGCTAATGAAAAACTGTTTTTT.

The genes are TRBV11-2 and TRBJ2-1; D might be TRBD2 (5 bases). The germline V and J ends were trimmed by 5 bases and 10 bases, with 12 bases remaining between them. This CDR3 has 12 amino acids. Germline V lookup: CDR1 SGHAT, CDR2 FQNNGV. The CDR3 nucleotides read TGTGCCAGCAGCCCTTTCGGGGAGGAGCAGTTCTTC. It encodes CASSPFGEEQFF.

The genes are TRBV29-1 and TRBJ1-3; no reliable D call. The CDR3 contains 17 residues. Germline V CDR1 and CDR2: SQVTM, ANQGSEA. The V end was cut by 7 bases, the J end by 0 bases, with 22 bases between. CDR3 protein: CSAPGPTGGNSGNTIYF. The CDR3 DNA is TGCAGCGCCCCGGGTCCAACCGGCGGAAACTCTGGAAACACCATATATTTT.

This chain joins TRBV11-1 and TRBJ1-1, with a possible D match to TRBD1 (6 bases). Trimming cost V 5 bases and J 0 bases, with 10 bases left between them. The CDR3 contains 14 residues. Germline CDR1 reads SGHAT; CDR2 reads FQDESV (reference sequence). CDR3 region: CASSQGHLNTEAFF. CDR3 sequence (DNA): TGTGCCAGCAGCCAGGGACACCTGAACACTGAAGCTTTCTTT.

This chain connects TRBV28 to TRBJ1-1; D ambiguous. The ends were cut back, 3 bases at V and 4 bases at J, with 3 bases in the middle. Germline CDR1 and CDR2: MDHEN and SYDVKM. The CDR3 is 11 residues long. The CDR3 reads CASSFGTEAFF. Written as DNA, the CDR3 is TGTGCCAGCAGTTTCGGCACTGAAGCTTTCTTT.

This chain joins TRBV6-6 and TRBJ1-5; 10 nucleotides line up with TRBD1. The V and J ends lost 5 bases and 1 base, in that order; junction bases with no gene match: 5. Germline CDR1 MNHNY, CDR2 SVGAGI (reference sequence). This CDR3 is built from 16 residues. CDR3 in DNA: TGTGCCAGCAGTAGATGGACAGGGGGAAGCAATCAGCCCCAGCATTTT. Protein: CASSRWTGGSNQPQHF.

The chain has TRBV28 and TRBJ2-5, with D possibly TRBD2 on 5 matching bases. This CDR3 is built from 15 residues. V was clipped by 6 bases and J by 5 bases, with 19 bases between them. Germline loops: CDR1 MDHEN, CDR2 SYDVKM. CDR3 in DNA: TGTGCCAGCAGATCTAGCCTTGGGAGTCGGGAGACCCAGTACTTC. It specifies CASRSSLGSRETQYF.